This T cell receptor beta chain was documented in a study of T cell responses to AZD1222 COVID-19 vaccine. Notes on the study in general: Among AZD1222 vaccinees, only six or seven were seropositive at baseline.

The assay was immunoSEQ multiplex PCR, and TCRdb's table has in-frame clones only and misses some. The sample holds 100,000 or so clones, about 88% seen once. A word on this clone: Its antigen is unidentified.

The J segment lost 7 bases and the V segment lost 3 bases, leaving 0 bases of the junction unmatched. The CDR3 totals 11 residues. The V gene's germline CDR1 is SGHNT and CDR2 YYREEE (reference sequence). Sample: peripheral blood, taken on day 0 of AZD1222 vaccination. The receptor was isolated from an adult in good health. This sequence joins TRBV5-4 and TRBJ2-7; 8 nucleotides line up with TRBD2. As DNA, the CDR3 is TGTGCCAGCAGCTCTAGCGGGGAGCAGTACTTC. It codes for CASSSSGEQYF. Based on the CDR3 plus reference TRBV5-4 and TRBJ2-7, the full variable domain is ETGVTQSPTHLIKTRGQQVTLRCSSQSGHNTVSWYQQALGQGPQFIFQYYREEENGRGNFPPRFSGLQFPNYSSELNVNALELDDSALYLCASSSSGEQYFGPGTRLTVT.